The 2 T cell receptor beta chains given below trace back to one sample, sequenced in a study of post-analysis software for immune sequencing data. Findings and caveats of the study: Controls showed lower frequencies than patients for five TRBV segments, and TRBV5-6, TRBV5-1 and TRBV20-1 were among these.

The antigens of these receptors remain unknown. Included in the TCR beta cDNA libraries were unique molecular identifiers. TCRdb re-called the PCR reads through MiXCR, storing one row per CDR3 protein. The table has roughly 600,000 distinct CDR3 sequences, 44% seen once; the top ten hold more than 1.5%. The specimen was blood. The source is a girl under 18 with multiple sclerosis.

The chain employs TRBV7-2 and TRBJ2-5, with TRBD2 matching 12 bases. Per the germline V gene, CDR1 is SGHTA and CDR2 is FQGNSA. The trim removed 5 bases at V and 2 bases at J, leaving 9 bases unmatched. The CDR3 is 17 residues long. CDR3 protein: CASSGTSGLHVQETQYF. The CDR3 nucleotides read TGTGCCAGCAGCGGGACTAGCGGGCTCCACGTACAAGAGACCCAGTACTTC.

The J gene is TRBJ1-4, the V gene TRBV5-1; no clear D gene. The CDR3 covers 14 residues. Germline V gene sequence: CDR1 SGHRS, CDR2 YFSETQ. Trimming took 4 bases from V and 3 from J, leaving 10 bases between them. The CDR3 reads CASSRLAANEKLFF. CDR3 DNA sequence: TGCGCCAGCAGCCGGCTTGCGGCTAATGAAAAACTGTTTTTT.